Listed below are T cell receptor beta chains from one sample, sequenced in a study of CD8+CD57+ T cells in acquired aplastic anemia. Via MiXCR, TCRdb re-called the reads, giving one row per CDR3 protein. Of about 220,000 distinct CDR3 sequences listed, approximately 35% are singletons. The specimen sequenced was sorted CD4+, CD8+, or CD8+CD57+ T cells (not recorded which) from PBMCs. These receptors were collected from a human donor in good health, serving as a control. Each CDR3 is given with its conserved first and last residue. Fields, in order: clone size, D gene, V gene, J gene, CDR3 DNA, CDR3 protein. The D gene is left open where the match is weak. The size field is filled for only some rows; it gives once, few, many or a size class.

clone_size: few
d_call: TRBD2
v_call: TRBV29-1
j_call: TRBJ2-2
cdr3_nt: TGCAGCGGAAGGCACGGGCTAGCGGGGGGGAGTGGCACCGGGGAGCTGTTTTTT
cdr3_aa: CSGRHGLAGGSGTGELFF

clone_size: many
d_call: -
v_call: TRBV5-1
j_call: TRBJ1-6
cdr3_nt: TGCGCCAGCAGCTTGGCAGGGATGGATTCACCCCTCCACTTT
cdr3_aa: CASSLAGMDSPLHF

clone_size: many
d_call: -
v_call: TRBV20-1
j_call: TRBJ2-1
cdr3_nt: TGCAGTAGGCGCGGGCCCCGAAACAATGAGCAGTTCTTC
cdr3_aa: CSRRGPRNNEQFF

clone_size: many
d_call: -
v_call: TRBV29-1
j_call: TRBJ1-4
cdr3_nt: TGCAGCGTTGTAGGCAGGGTCGGTGAAAAACTGTTTTTT
cdr3_aa: CSVVGRVGEKLFF

clone_size: few
d_call: -
v_call: TRBV5-4
j_call: TRBJ2-3
cdr3_nt: TGTGCCAGCAGCTTCGGTTGGGGACGGAAAAGCACAGATACGCAGTATTTT
cdr3_aa: CASSFGWGRKSTDTQYF

clone_size: -
d_call: -
v_call: TRBV18
j_call: TRBJ2-1
cdr3_nt: TGTGCCAGCCGATTCGAATTAACCTACAATGAGCAGTTCTTC
cdr3_aa: CASRFELTYNEQFF

clone_size: -
d_call: -
v_call: TRBV5-4
j_call: TRBJ1-2
cdr3_nt: TGTGCCAGCAGCTTGGTCGGAGCGCCGTATGGCTACACCTTC
cdr3_aa: CASSLVGAPYGYTF

clone_size: -
d_call: TRBD2
v_call: TRBV29-1
j_call: TRBJ2-5
cdr3_nt: TGCAGCGTAGGACTAGCGCGTGAGTTCCAAGAGACCCAGTACTTC
cdr3_aa: CSVGLAREFQETQYF

clone_size: few
d_call: -
v_call: TRBV2
j_call: TRBJ1-4
cdr3_nt: TGTGCCAGCAGTGAAGGGGGAGGGTTGAAATGGAATGAAAAACTGTTTTTT
cdr3_aa: CASSEGGGLKWNEKLFF

clone_size: -
d_call: -
v_call: TRBV2
j_call: TRBJ1-2
cdr3_nt: TGTGCCAGCAGAGATGAGTATGGCTACACCTTC
cdr3_aa: CASRDEYGYTF

clone_size: many
d_call: -
v_call: TRBV9
j_call: TRBJ1-6
cdr3_nt: TGTGCCAGCAGCAGTGGAGACCGGAGGCCACCCCTCCACTTT
cdr3_aa: CASSSGDRRPPLHF

clone_size: many
d_call: -
v_call: TRBV15
j_call: TRBJ1-5
cdr3_nt: TGTGCCACCAGCAGAAGAGGGTCTGGCAATCAGCCCCAGCATTTT
cdr3_aa: CATSRRGSGNQPQHF

clone_size: many
d_call: -
v_call: TRBV7-9
j_call: TRBJ1-2
cdr3_nt: TGTGCCAGCAGCCCGACCCGGGACACCGGGGGCTACACCTTC
cdr3_aa: CASSPTRDTGGYTF

clone_size: -
d_call: -
v_call: TRBV29-1
j_call: TRBJ1-1
cdr3_nt: TGCAGCGCCGGAAGGTCGAACACTGAAGCTTTCTTT
cdr3_aa: CSAGRSNTEAFF

clone_size: -
d_call: -
v_call: TRBV20-1
j_call: TRBJ2-3
cdr3_nt: TGCAGTGCCCGGGGGACAGCGAGTAGCACAGATACGCAGTATTTT
cdr3_aa: CSARGTASSTDTQYF

clone_size: -
d_call: -
v_call: TRBV14
j_call: TRBJ1-3
cdr3_nt: TGTGCCAGCAGCCAAGGGGGACCCGGAAACACCATATATTTT
cdr3_aa: CASSQGGPGNTIYF

clone_size: -
d_call: -
v_call: TRBV30
j_call: TRBJ1-2
cdr3_nt: TGTGCCTGGAACACTCGTCAGGGAGGGTTTCAAGGAGGCTATGGCTACACCTTC
cdr3_aa: CAWNTRQGGFQGGYGYTF

clone_size: once
d_call: TRBD1
v_call: TRBV19
j_call: TRBJ1-1
cdr3_nt: TGTGCCAGTAGTACGCAGGGGGCGGGTACTGAAGCTTTCTTT
cdr3_aa: CASSTQGAGTEAFF

clone_size: -
d_call: TRBD1
v_call: TRBV19
j_call: TRBJ1-4
cdr3_nt: TGTGCCAGTGGAAAAGGACAGGGGTCACTACTGTTTTTT
cdr3_aa: CASGKGQGSLLFF

clone_size: many
d_call: -
v_call: TRBV12-3/TRBV12-4
j_call: TRBJ1-6
cdr3_nt: TGTGCCAGCAGTGTCACCGCTCCCTATAATTCACCCCTCCACTTT
cdr3_aa: CASSVTAPYNSPLHF

clone_size: -
d_call: -
v_call: TRBV19
j_call: TRBJ2-7
cdr3_nt: TGTGCCAGTAGTATAGGTAGGGGACGGGACTCCTACGAGCAGTACTTC
cdr3_aa: CASSIGRGRDSYEQYF

clone_size: few
d_call: -
v_call: TRBV30
j_call: TRBJ1-1
cdr3_nt: TGTGCCTGGAGTGTACTTTCGAACACTGAAGCTTTCTTT
cdr3_aa: CAWSVLSNTEAFF

clone_size: few
d_call: -
v_call: TRBV5-1
j_call: TRBJ1-1
cdr3_nt: TGCGCCAGCAGCTTGTTTTACAGCCAAAGGAACACTGAAGCTTTCTTT
cdr3_aa: CASSLFYSQRNTEAFF

clone_size: many
d_call: -
v_call: TRBV15
j_call: TRBJ2-5
cdr3_nt: TGTGCCACCAGCGGAGGGTTGGGGGAGACCCAGTACTTC
cdr3_aa: CATSGGLGETQYF

clone_size: many
d_call: -
v_call: TRBV29-1
j_call: TRBJ1-1
cdr3_nt: TGCAGCGTTGAAGCCTGGAAAAGGCAGGGGAAAGCTTTCTTT
cdr3_aa: CSVEAWKRQGKAFF

clone_size: many
d_call: TRBD2
v_call: TRBV15
j_call: TRBJ2-2
cdr3_nt: TGTGCCACCAGCAGAGATCGGCGTCTTAGCGGGGCGAACACCGGGGAGCTGTTTTTT
cdr3_aa: CATSRDRRLSGANTGELFF

clone_size: few
d_call: TRBD1
v_call: TRBV6-1
j_call: TRBJ2-6
cdr3_nt: TGTGCCAGCACCCTGACAGGGGCCTCCGCTGGGGCCAACGTCCTGACTTTC
cdr3_aa: CASTLTGASAGANVLTF

clone_size: few
d_call: -
v_call: TRBV5-4
j_call: TRBJ1-3
cdr3_nt: TGTGCCAGCAGCTGGGGGGCAGGGCATTCTGCGGGAAACACCATATATTTT
cdr3_aa: CASSWGAGHSAGNTIYF

clone_size: many
d_call: -
v_call: TRBV11-2
j_call: TRBJ1-5
cdr3_nt: TGTGCCAGCAGCTCCGCTTTTAGTGATGGCAATCAGCCCCAGCATTTT
cdr3_aa: CASSSAFSDGNQPQHF

clone_size: -
d_call: -
v_call: TRBV20-1
j_call: TRBJ1-2
cdr3_nt: TGCAGTGCGTTCGAGACTAACTATGGCTACACCTTC
cdr3_aa: CSAFETNYGYTF

clone_size: -
d_call: -
v_call: TRBV7-9
j_call: TRBJ1-6
cdr3_nt: TGTGCCAGCAGCTGGGGCCGTAATTCACCCCTCCACTTT
cdr3_aa: CASSWGRNSPLHF

clone_size: few
d_call: -
v_call: TRBV5-1
j_call: TRBJ1-2
cdr3_nt: TGCGCCAGCAGCCCCGAGGGGGGGGCAAACTATGGCTACACCTTC
cdr3_aa: CASSPEGGANYGYTF

clone_size: many
d_call: TRBD1
v_call: TRBV3-1
j_call: TRBJ2-7
cdr3_nt: TGTGCCAGCAGCCGTCGACAGGGGCTCTCCTACGAGCAGTACTTC
cdr3_aa: CASSRRQGLSYEQYF

clone_size: few
d_call: -
v_call: TRBV19
j_call: TRBJ1-4
cdr3_nt: TGTGCCAGTATCAGCGACAGCAATGAAAAACTGTTTTTT
cdr3_aa: CASISDSNEKLFF

clone_size: -
d_call: -
v_call: TRBV11-2
j_call: TRBJ1-2
cdr3_nt: TGTGCCAGCAGCCAAGTGGGATTCTTTGGTGGGAGCTATGGCTACACCTTC
cdr3_aa: CASSQVGFFGGSYGYTF

clone_size: many
d_call: -
v_call: TRBV20-1
j_call: TRBJ1-5
cdr3_nt: TGCAGTGCTAGAGGGGGGGGTAATCAGCCCCAGCATTTT
cdr3_aa: CSARGGGNQPQHF

clone_size: few
d_call: TRBD2
v_call: TRBV10-2
j_call: TRBJ2-6
cdr3_nt: TGCGCCATGCGAGCGGGGGGGGCCAACGTCCTGACTTTC
cdr3_aa: CAMRAGGANVLTF

clone_size: many
d_call: -
v_call: TRBV2
j_call: TRBJ2-7
cdr3_nt: TGTGCCAGCACCAAAGCTACACCCTACGAGCAGTACTTC
cdr3_aa: CASTKATPYEQYF

clone_size: -
d_call: -
v_call: TRBV2
j_call: TRBJ2-7
cdr3_nt: TGTGCCAGCACCCCCAGGGACGAGCAGTACTTC
cdr3_aa: CASTPRDEQYF

clone_size: -
d_call: -
v_call: TRBV2
j_call: TRBJ1-1
cdr3_nt: TGTGCCAGTCAGGGAGGCACTGAAGCTTTCTTT
cdr3_aa: CASQGGTEAFF

clone_size: many
d_call: -
v_call: TRBV20-1
j_call: TRBJ1-2
cdr3_nt: TGCAGTGCTAGAGTCCAGGATGGCTACACCTTC
cdr3_aa: CSARVQDGYTF

clone_size: -
d_call: -
v_call: TRBV20-1
j_call: TRBJ1-4
cdr3_nt: TGCAGGGGGGGGAGCGGTGAAAAACTGTTTTTT
cdr3_aa: CRGGSGEKLFF

clone_size: -
d_call: -
v_call: TRBV2
j_call: TRBJ2-7
cdr3_nt: TGTGCCAGCAGTGACCCTTTCCAGCTTGGAGGCGAGCAGTACTTC
cdr3_aa: CASSDPFQLGGEQYF

clone_size: -
d_call: -
v_call: TRBV5-5
j_call: TRBJ2-7
cdr3_nt: TGTGCCAGCAGCTTGGAAGGGTTGAGGGGCAATGAGCAGTACTTC
cdr3_aa: CASSLEGLRGNEQYF

clone_size: many
d_call: -
v_call: TRBV20-1
j_call: TRBJ2-3
cdr3_nt: TGCAGTGCTATCTCCCCGTCCGCAGGTGCGCAGTATTTT
cdr3_aa: CSAISPSAGAQYF

clone_size: -
d_call: -
v_call: TRBV18
j_call: TRBJ1-3
cdr3_nt: TGTGCCAGCTCACCATCAGTTTCTGGAAACACCATATATTTT
cdr3_aa: CASSPSVSGNTIYF

clone_size: many
d_call: -
v_call: TRBV12-3/TRBV12-4
j_call: TRBJ1-5
cdr3_nt: TGTGCCAGCAGTTTTACCATGAATCAGCCCCAGCATTTT
cdr3_aa: CASSFTMNQPQHF

clone_size: few
d_call: -
v_call: TRBV20-1
j_call: TRBJ2-7
cdr3_nt: TGCAGTGCTAGAGCCCCGCAGGGGTCCGAGCAGTACTTC
cdr3_aa: CSARAPQGSEQYF